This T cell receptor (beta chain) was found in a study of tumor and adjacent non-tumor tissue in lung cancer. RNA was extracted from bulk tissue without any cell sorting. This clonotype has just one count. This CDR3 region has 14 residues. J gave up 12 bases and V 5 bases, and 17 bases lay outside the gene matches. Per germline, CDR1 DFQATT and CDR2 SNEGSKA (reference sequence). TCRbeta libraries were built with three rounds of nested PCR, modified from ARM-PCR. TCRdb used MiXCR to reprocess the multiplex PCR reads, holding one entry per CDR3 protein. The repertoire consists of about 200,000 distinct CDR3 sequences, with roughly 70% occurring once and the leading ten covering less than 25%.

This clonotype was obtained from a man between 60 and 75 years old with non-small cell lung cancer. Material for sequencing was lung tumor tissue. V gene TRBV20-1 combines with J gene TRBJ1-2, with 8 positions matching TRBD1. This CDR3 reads CSAPIRGLKGGHTF. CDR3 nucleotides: TGCAGTGCTCCCATCAGGGGGCTGAAAGGAGGCCACACCTTC.